Here is one TCR beta chain with its context. This clonotype was detected a few times. Its binding antigen is unknown. No base qualities exist here, and no much larger clone lies one base off it. This entry comes from a study of vaccination and CD4 T cells after COVID-19 (dated by TCRdb to 2021 to 2024). The study in broad terms: Convalescent patients had a positive SARS-CoV-2 result on nasal swab PCR, and of these patients, several had mild disease and one had severe disease. In the convalescent cohort there were six males and four females, among whom were two Hispanic individuals, seven Caucasians, two Asians and one multiracial person. Each participant got two doses of either the Pfizer-BioNTech BNT162b2 vaccine (n=8) or the Moderna mRNA-1273 vaccine (n=2). Post-COVID blood samples were collected from convalescent patients a median of around 100 days after diagnosis, with a range of roughly 35 to 161 days. Post-vaccine blood samples were taken a median of around 68 days after the second vaccine dose, with a range of 14 to 241 days. The cultures were stimulated with overlapping spike peptide pools from SARS-CoV-2 and from the common cold coronaviruses HCoV-NL63, HCoV-OC43 and HCoV-229E. Control cultures used a CEFX viral epitope pool as positive control, an HIV-1 Nef peptide pool as negative control, or no peptide. In 10 COVID-19 convalescent patients and a handful of infection-naive healthy vaccine recipients, the spike-specific CD4+ TCR repertoire before mRNA vaccination was compared with the repertoire after mRNA vaccination.

The paper's findings and limits, for the study overall: In convalescent patients, a median roughly 83% of post-vaccine SARS-CoV-2-reactive clones were detected only after vaccination, and vaccine-specific priming was suggested by this finding. In convalescent patients, nearly all vaccine-specific clones (304 of 307) were found to be mono-reactive for SARS-CoV-2 spike rather than cross-reactive with common cold coronaviruses. Relatively few convalescent patients were included in the study, and early timepoints after natural infection were not analyzed. The median number of SARS-CoV-2-reactive clonotypes rose from about 19 after infection to a few dozen after vaccination, but the change was not significant.

The library was built by means of PCR. DNA from cultured CD4+ T cells underwent TCR sequencing with the Oncomine TCR Beta short-read assay at the Johns Hopkins FTIC core. The QIAamp micro DNA kit was used to extract genomic DNA from the cultured CD4+ T cells. Oncomine TCR Beta libraries from cultured CD4+ T cells were pooled using unique dual indexes and sequenced on an Illumina iSeq 100. As for how the authors treated the data: Non-productive sequences were removed, and CDR3s not starting with C, not ending with F or W, or shorter than 7 amino acids were discarded. The MANAFEST web application identified antigen-specific clonotypes by comparing peptide-stimulated wells against reference wells and other culture wells. To be called positive, a clone needed an FDR below 0.05, an odds ratio above 5, and a productive frequency above 0.1% in at least two of three replicate wells. A clonotype counted as cross-reactive if it showed significant expansion both in the SARS-CoV-2 spike wells and in at least one common cold coronavirus spike condition. Similarity between CDR3 sequences was evaluated in R version 3.6.1 using Levenshtein distances (stringdist) and unrooted phylogenetic trees (ape). TCRdb reworked the public reads: Q25 trimming with fastp, MiXCR clone assembly, productive beta chains retained. Each entry merges the rows of one CDR3 protein and shows their most common DNA and genes. None of the V and J calls come from the authors' own analysis; TCRdb made them. The sample has around 20,000 distinct CDR3 sequences on record, around 50% of them singletons. The top ten constitute about 9.4% of the sample.

This specimen's treatment or condition label, interpreted: roughly 10-day PBMC culture with coronavirus spike peptide pools or control peptides (ViraFEST assay). To expand antigen-specific T cells with peptide pools and then pick out the expanded clonotypes through TCR sequencing, the study relied on the ViraFEST assay. Positive SARS-CoV-2 PCR tests in the convalescent patients dated from March to December 2020, before Alpha, Beta and Delta variants emerged in the United States. About 2 million PBMCs per well were cultured in IMDM with approximately 5% human AB serum and about 9.7 IU/ml IL-2, plus 10 ug/ml peptide pools. On days 3 and 7, half of the culture medium was replaced with fresh IL-2-containing medium. CD4+ T cells were isolated after roughly 9 days of culture through negative selection using the EasySep CD4+ T cell isolation kit. PBMCs were separated from whole blood using Ficoll-Paque Plus gradient centrifugation and then either used fresh or cryopreserved at -140C. Culture conditions were generally each tested in triplicate wells.

This receptor was obtained from a human donor who had recovered from COVID-19. The sequences come from CD4+ T cells from blood, cultured in vitro, collected before SARS-CoV-2 vaccination.

In nucleotides, the sequence is TGCAGTGCTAGCGTCTCCTTCGGAAACCTCCAGGAGACCCAGTACTTC. Its protein is CSASVSFGNLQETQYF. The chain employs TRBV20-1 and TRBJ2-5, with the D segment identity uncertain. Including cysteine and phenylalanine, the CDR3 has 16 amino acids. CDR3 DNA only is kept here, 48 bases in frame from base 1. V and J lose 3 bases and 5 bases, and a span of 22 bases separates them. Looking up the germline V gene (reference sequence) yields CDR1 DFQATT and CDR2 SNEGSKA.